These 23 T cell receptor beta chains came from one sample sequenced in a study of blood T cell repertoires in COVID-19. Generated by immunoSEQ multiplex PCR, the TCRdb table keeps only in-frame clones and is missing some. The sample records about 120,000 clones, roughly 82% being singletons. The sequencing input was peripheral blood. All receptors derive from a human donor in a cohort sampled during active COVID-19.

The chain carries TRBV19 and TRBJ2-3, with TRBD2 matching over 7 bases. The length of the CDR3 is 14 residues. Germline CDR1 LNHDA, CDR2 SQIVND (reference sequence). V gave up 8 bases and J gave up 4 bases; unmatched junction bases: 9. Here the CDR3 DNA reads TGTGCCAGTTTCCCCGGGGGAGGGGCAGATACGCAGTATTTT. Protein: CASFPGGGADTQYF.

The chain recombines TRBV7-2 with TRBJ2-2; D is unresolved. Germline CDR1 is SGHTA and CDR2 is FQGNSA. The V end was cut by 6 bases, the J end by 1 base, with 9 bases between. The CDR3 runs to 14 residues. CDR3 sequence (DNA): TGTGCCAGCAGGCAGGCCGTGAACACCGGGGAGCTGTTTTTT. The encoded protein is CASRQAVNTGELFF.

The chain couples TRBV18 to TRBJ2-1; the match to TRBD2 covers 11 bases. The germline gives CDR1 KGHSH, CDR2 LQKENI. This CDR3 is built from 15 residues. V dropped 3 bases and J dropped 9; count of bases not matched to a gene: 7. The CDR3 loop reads CASSPGRLAGSEQFF. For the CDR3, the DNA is TGTGCCAGCTCACCTGGGAGACTAGCGGGGTCTGAGCAGTTCTTC.

The CDR3 nucleotides are TGTGCCAGCAGTTTAGCCGGGACAGGGGGTAAAGCCCAGTACTTC. Translation: CASSLAGTGGKAQYF. The chain is built from TRBV28 and TRBJ2-7, with TRBD1 identical over 11 bases. The CDR3 has 15 amino acids. Germline-derived CDR1 and CDR2 are MDHEN and SYDVKM. Losses at the gene ends were 2 bases for V and 10 bases for J; bases not matched to a gene: 10. Full variable domain (missing parts from reference TRBV28 and TRBJ2-7): DVKVTQSSRYLVKRTGEKVFLECVQDMDHENMFWYRQDPGLGLRLIYFSYDVKMKEKGDIPEGYSVSREKKERFSLILESASTNQTSMYLCASSLAGTGGKAQYFGPGTRLTVT.

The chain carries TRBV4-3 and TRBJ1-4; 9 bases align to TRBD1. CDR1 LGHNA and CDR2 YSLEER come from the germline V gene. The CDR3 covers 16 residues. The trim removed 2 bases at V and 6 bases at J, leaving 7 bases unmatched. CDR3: CASSQFTGGQDEKLFF. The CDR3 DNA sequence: TGCGCCAGCAGCCAATTCACAGGGGGCCAGGATGAAAAACTGTTTTTT.

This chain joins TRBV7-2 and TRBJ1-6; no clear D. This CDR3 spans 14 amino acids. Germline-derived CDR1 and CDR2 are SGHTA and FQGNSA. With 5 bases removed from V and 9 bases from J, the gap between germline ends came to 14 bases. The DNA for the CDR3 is TGTGCCAGCAGCCAACCGGGTGGAAGTTCACCCCTCCACTTT. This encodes CASSQPGGSSPLHF.

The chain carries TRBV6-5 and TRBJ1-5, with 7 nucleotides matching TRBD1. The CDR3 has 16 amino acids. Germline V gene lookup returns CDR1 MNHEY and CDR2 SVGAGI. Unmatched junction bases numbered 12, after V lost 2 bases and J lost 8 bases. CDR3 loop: CASSYPPDRVDEPQHF. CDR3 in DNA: TGTGCCAGCAGTTACCCCCCTGACAGGGTAGATGAGCCCCAGCATTTT.

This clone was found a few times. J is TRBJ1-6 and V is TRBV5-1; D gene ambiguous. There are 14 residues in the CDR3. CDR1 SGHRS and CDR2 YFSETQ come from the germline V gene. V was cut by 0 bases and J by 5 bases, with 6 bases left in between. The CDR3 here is CASSLAENNSPLHF. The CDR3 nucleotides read TGCGCCAGCAGCTTGGCCGAGAATAATTCACCCCTCCACTTT.

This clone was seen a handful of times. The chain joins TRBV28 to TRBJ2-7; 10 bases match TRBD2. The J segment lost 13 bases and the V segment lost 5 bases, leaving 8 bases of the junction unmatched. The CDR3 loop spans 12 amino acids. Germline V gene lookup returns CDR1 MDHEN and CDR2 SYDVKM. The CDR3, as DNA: TGTGCCAGCAGTAACCTAGCGGGGGCTCGATACTTC. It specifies CASSNLAGARYF.

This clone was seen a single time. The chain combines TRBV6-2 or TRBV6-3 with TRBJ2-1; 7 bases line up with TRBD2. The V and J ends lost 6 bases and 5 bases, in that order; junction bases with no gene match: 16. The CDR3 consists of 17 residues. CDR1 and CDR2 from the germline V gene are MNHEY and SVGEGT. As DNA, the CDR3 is TGTGCCAGCAGCCACCTCCGGGCTAGCGGTGCCCACAATGAGCAGTTCTTC. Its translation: CASSHLRASGAHNEQFF.

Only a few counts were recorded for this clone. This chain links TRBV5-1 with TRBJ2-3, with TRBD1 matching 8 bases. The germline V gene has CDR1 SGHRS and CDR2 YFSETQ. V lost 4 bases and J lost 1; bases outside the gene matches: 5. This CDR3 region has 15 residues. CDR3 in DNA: TGCGCCAGCAGCATGGACAGGGTAGGCACAGATACGCAGTATTTT. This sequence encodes CASSMDRVGTDTQYF.

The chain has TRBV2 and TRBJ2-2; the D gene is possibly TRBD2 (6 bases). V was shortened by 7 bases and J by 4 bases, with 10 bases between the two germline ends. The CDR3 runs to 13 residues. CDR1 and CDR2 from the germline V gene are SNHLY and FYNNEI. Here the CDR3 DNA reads TGTGCCAGCAATATGGGGGGCACCGGGGAGCTGTTTTTT. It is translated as CASNMGGTGELFF.

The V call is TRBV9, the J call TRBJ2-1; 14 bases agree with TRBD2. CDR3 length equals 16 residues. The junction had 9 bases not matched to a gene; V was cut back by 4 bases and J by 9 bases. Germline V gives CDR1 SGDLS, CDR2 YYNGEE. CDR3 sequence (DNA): TGTGCCAGCAGCACGGACTGGACTAGCGGGGGGCTTGAGCAGTTCTTC. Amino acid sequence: CASSTDWTSGGLEQFF.

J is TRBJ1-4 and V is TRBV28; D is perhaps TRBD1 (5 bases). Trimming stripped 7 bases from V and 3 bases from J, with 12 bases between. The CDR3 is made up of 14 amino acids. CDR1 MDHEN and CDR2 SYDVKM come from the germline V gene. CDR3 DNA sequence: TGTGCCAGCAAACTCGGGGGGGCTAATGAAAAACTGTTTTTT. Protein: CASKLGGANEKLFF.

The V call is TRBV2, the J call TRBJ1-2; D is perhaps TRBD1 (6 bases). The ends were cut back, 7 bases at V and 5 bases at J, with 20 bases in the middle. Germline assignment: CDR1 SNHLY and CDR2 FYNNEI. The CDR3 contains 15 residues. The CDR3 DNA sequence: TGTGCCAGCAAGCCCACGCCGGCAGGGGCTTATGGCTACACCTTC. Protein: CASKPTPAGAYGYTF.

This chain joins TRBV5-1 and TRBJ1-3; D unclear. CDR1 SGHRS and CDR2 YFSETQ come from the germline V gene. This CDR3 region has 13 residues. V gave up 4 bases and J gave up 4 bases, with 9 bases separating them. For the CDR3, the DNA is TGCGCCAGCAGCGCGGGCCTCGGAAACACCATATATTTT. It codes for CASSAGLGNTIYF.

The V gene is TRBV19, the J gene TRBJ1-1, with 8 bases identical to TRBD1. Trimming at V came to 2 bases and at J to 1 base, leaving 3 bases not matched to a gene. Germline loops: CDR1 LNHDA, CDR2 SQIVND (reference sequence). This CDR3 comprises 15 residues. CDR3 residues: CASSITGTGNTEAFF. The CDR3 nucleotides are TGTGCCAGTAGTATAACCGGGACAGGGAACACTGAAGCTTTCTTT.

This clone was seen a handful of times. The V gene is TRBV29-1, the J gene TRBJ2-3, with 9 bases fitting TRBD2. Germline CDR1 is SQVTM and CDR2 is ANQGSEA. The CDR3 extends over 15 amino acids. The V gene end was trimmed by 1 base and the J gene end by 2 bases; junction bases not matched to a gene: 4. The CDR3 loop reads CSVEVAGDLTDTQYF. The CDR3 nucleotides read TGCAGCGTTGAAGTAGCGGGGGACCTCACAGATACGCAGTATTTT.

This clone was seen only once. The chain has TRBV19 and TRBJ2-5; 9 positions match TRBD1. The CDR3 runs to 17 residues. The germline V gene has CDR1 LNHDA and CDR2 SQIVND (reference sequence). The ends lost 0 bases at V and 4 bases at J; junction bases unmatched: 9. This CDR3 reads CASSIEGGQGGLETQYF. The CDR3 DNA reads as TGTGCCAGTAGTATAGAGGGGGGACAGGGTGGGCTAGAGACCCAGTACTTC.

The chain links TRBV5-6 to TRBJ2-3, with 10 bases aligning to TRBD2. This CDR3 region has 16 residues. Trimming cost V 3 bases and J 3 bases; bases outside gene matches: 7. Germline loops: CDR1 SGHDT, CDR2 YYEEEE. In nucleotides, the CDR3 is TGTGCCAGCAGCTATATTAGCGGGGGGTCTACAGATACGCAGTATTTT. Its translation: CASSYISGGSTDTQYF.

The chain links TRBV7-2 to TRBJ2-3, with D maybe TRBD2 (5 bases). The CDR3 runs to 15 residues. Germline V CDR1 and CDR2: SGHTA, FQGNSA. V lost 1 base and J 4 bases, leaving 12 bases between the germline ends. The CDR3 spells CASSLGVLVPDTQYF. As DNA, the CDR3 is TGTGCCAGCAGCTTAGGGGTACTAGTCCCAGATACGCAGTATTTT. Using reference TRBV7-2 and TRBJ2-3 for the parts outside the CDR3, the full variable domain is GAGVSQSPSNKVTEKGKDVELRCDPISGHTALYWYRQSLGQGLEFLIYFQGNSAPDKSGLPSDRFSAERTGGSVSTLTIQRTQQEDSAVYLCASSLGVLVPDTQYFGPGTRLTVL.

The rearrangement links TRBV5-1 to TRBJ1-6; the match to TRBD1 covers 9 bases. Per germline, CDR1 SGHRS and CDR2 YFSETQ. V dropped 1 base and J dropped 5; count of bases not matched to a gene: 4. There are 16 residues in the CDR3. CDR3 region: CASSLLGQGHNSPLHF. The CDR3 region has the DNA TGCGCCAGCAGCTTGTTAGGACAGGGGCATAATTCACCCCTCCACTTT.

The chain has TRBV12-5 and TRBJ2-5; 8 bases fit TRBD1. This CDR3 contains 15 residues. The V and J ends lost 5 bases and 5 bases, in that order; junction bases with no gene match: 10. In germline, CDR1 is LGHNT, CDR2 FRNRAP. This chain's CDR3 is CASGPGQGARETQYF. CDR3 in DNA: TGTGCTAGTGGTCCCGGGCAGGGGGCGCGGGAGACCCAGTACTTC.